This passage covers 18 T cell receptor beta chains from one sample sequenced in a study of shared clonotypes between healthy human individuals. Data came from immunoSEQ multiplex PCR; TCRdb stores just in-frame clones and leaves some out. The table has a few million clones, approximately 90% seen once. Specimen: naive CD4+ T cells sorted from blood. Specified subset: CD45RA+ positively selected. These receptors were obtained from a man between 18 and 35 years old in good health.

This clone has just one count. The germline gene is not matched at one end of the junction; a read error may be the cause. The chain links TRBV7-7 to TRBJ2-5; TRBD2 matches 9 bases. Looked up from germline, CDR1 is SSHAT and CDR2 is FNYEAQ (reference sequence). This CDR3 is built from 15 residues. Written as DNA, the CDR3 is TGTGCTAGCAGCTTGGCGGGAGGGCCTCCAGAGACCCAGTACTTC. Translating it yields CASSLAGGPPETQYF.

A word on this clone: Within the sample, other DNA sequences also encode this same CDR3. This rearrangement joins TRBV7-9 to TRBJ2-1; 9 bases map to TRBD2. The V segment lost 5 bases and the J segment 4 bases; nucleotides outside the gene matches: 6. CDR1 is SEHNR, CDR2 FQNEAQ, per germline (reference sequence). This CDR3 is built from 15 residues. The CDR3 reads CASSPLAGGYNEQFF. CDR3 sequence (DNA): TGTGCCAGCAGCCCCCTGGCGGGAGGGTACAATGAGCAGTTCTTC.

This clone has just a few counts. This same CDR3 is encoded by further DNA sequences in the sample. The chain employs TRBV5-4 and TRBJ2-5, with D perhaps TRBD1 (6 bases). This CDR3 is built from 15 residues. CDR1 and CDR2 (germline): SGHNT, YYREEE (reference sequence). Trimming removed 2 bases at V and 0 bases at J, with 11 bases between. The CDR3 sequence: CASSLGTPYQETQYF. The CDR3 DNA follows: TGTGCCAGCAGCTTAGGGACACCGTACCAAGAGACCCAGTACTTC.

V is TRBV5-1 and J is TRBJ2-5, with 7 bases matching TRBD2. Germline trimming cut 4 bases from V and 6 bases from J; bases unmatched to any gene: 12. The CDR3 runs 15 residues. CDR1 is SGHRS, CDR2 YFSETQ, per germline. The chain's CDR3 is CASSPGGTTLQTQYF. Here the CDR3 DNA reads TGCGCCAGCAGCCCCGGGGGGACTACTCTACAGACCCAGTACTTC.

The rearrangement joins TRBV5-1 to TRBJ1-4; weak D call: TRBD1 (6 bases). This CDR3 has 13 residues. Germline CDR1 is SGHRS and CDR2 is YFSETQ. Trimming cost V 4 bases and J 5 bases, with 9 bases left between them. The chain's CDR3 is CASSNRANEKLFF. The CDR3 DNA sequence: TGCGCCAGCAGCAACAGGGCAAATGAAAAACTGTTTTTT.

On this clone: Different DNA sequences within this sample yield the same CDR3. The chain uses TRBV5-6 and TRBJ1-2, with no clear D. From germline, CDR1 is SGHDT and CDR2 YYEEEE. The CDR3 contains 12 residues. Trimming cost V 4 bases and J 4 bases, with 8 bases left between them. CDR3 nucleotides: TGTGCCAGCAGCCCGGGGAGCTATGGCTACACCTTC. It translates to CASSPGSYGYTF.

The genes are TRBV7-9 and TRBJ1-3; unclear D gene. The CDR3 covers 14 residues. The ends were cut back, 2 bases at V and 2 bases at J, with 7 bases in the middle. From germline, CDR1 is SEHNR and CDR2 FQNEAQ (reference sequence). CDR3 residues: CASSLSVAGNTIYF. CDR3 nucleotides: TGTGCCAGCAGCTTAAGCGTGGCTGGAAACACCATATATTTT.

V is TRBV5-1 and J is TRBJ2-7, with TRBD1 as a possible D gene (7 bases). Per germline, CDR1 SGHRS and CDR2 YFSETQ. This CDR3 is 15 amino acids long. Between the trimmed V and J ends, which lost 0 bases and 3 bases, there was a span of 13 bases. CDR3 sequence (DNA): TGCGCCAGCAGCTTGGCCGGGGGACAGCGCTACGAGCAGTACTTC. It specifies CASSLAGGQRYEQYF.

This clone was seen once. The CDR3 DNA sequence: TGTGCCAGCAGCTTACCGGGACAGGGGGCATCTGGGGCCAACGTCCTGACTTTC. As protein: CASSLPGQGASGANVLTF. This chain connects TRBV7-9 to TRBJ2-6, with 12 bases aligning to TRBD1. Per the germline V gene, CDR1 is SEHNR and CDR2 is FQNEAQ (reference sequence). After removal of 2 bases from V and 1 base from J, the junction contained 3 bases not matched to a gene. CDR3 length: 18 amino acids. Complete variable domain (other parts from reference TRBV7-9 and TRBJ2-6): DTGVSQNPRHKITKRGQNVTFRCDPISEHNRLYWYRQTLGQGPEFLTYFQNEAQLEKSRLLSDRFSAERPKGSFSTLEIQRTEQGDSAMYLCASSLPGQGASGANVLTFGAGSRLTVL.

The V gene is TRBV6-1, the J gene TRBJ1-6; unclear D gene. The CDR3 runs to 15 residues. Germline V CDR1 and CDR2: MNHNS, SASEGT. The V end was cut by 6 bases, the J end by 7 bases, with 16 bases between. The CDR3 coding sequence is TGTGCCAGCAGCGGGTCGTGGGTGGGGAATTCACCCCTCCACTTT. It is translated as CASSGSWVGNSPLHF.

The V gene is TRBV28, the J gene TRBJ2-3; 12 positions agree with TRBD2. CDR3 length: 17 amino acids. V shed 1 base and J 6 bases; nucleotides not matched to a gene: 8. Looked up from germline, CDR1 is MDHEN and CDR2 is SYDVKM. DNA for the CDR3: TGTGCCAGCAGTTTATCTTTTCTAGCGGGGGGGCCGGATACGCAGTATTTT. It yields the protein CASSLSFLAGGPDTQYF.

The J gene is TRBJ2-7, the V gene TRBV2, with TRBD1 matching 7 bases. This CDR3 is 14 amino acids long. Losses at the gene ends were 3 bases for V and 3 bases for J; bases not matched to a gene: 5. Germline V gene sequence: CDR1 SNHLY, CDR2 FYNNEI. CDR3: CASSDRQGNYEQYF. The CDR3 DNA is TGTGCCAGCAGTGACAGACAGGGAAACTACGAGCAGTACTTC.

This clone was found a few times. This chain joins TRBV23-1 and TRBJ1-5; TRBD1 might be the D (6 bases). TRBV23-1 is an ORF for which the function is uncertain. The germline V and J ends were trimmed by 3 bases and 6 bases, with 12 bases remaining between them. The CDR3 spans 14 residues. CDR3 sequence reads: CASSQAQGGQPQHF. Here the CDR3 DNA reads TGCGCCAGCAGTCAGGCACAGGGTGGTCAGCCCCAGCATTTT.

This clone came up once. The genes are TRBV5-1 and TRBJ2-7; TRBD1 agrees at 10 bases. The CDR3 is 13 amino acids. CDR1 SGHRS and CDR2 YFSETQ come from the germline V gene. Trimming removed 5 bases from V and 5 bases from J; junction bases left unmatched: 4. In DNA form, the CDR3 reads TGCGCCAGCAGACCCGGGACAGGGGACGAGCAGTACTTC. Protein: CASRPGTGDEQYF. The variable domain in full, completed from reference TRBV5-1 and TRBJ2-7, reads KAGVTQTPRYLIKTRGQQVTLSCSPISGHRSVSWYQQTPGQGLQFLFEYFSETQRNKGNFPGRFSGRQFSNSRSEMNVSTLELGDSALYLCASRPGTGDEQYFGPGTRLTVT.

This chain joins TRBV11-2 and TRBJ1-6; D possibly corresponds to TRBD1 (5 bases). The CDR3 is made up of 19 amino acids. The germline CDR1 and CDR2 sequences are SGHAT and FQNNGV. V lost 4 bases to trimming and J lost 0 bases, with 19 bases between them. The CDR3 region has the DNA TGTGCCAGCAGCTCGACCCTAGGGGCAGACCTCTCCTATAATTCACCCCTCCACTTT. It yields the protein CASSSTLGADLSYNSPLHF.

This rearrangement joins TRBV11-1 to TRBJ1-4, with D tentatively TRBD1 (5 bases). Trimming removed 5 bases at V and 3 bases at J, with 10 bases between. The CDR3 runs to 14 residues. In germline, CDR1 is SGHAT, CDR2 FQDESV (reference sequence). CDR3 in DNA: TGTGCCAGCAGCAGGGACGGTTCTAATGAAAAACTGTTTTTT. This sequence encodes CASSRDGSNEKLFF.

The CDR3 here is CASSLVGQGGMNTEAFF. Here the CDR3 DNA reads TGTGCCAGCAGCTTAGTGGGACAGGGTGGGATGAACACTGAAGCTTTCTTT. This chain uses TRBV7-9 with TRBJ1-1; TRBD1 agrees at 9 bases. V shed 1 base and J 0 bases; nucleotides not matched to a gene: 6. Germline values: CDR1 SEHNR, CDR2 FQNEAQ (reference sequence). CDR3 length: 17 amino acids.

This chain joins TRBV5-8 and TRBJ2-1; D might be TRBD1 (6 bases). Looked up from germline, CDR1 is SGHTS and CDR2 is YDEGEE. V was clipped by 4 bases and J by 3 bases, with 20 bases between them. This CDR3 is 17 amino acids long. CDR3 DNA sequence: TGTGCCAGCAGCGTCGGGGACAAGCCCCGACTCTACAATGAGCAGTTCTTC. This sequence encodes CASSVGDKPRLYNEQFF.